These 10 T cell receptor beta chains originate from one sample sequenced in a study of blood T cell repertoires in COVID-19. Clones were sequenced by immunoSEQ multiplex PCR, and TCRdb holds only the in-frame ones, with some missing. The table shows more than 60,000 clones, with approximately 80% occurring only once. The sequenced sample was peripheral blood. These receptors were taken from a man over 45 with COVID-19, enrolled during active disease.

The chain links TRBV5-1 to TRBJ1-6; no clear D. V was cut by 6 bases and J by 4 bases, with 17 bases left in between. Germline CDR1 and CDR2: SGHRS and YFSETQ. This CDR3 has 16 amino acids. The CDR3 DNA reads as TGCGCCAGCAAAGCCACCGCGGGGATATATAATTCACCCCTCCACTTT. Its protein is CASKATAGIYNSPLHF. The whole variable domain, remainder taken from reference TRBV5-1 and TRBJ1-6, is KAGVTQTPRYLIKTRGQQVTLSCSPISGHRSVSWYQQTPGQGLQFLFEYFSETQRNKGNFPGRFSGRQFSNSRSEMNVSTLELGDSALYLCASKATAGIYNSPLHFGNGTRLTVT.

Concerning this clone itself: A junction end diverges from the germline sequence, so it may reflect a read error. V and J are TRBV7-9 and TRBJ2-7, with D unresolved. This CDR3 comprises 12 residues. From germline, CDR1 is SEHNR and CDR2 FQNEAQ (reference sequence). CDR3 amino acids: CASSLGTSVENF. The CDR3, as DNA: TGTGCCAGCAGCTTAGGAACCAGCGTGGAAAACTTC.

The V call is TRBV3-1 (or the pseudogene TRBV3-2), the J call TRBJ1-3; 7 nucleotides agree with TRBD1. The CDR3 spans 16 residues. The V gene's germline CDR1 is LGHDT and CDR2 YNNKEL (reference sequence). The J segment lost 6 bases and the V segment lost 5 bases, leaving 13 bases of the junction unmatched. The CDR3 DNA reads TGTGCCAGCAGCTCCCGACAGGGAGGTTCTTTAAACACCATATATTTT. Translating it yields CASSSRQGGSLNTIYF.

The V call is TRBV7-9, the J call TRBJ2-3; D is unresolved. The CDR3 totals 11 residues. Germline assignment: CDR1 SEHNR and CDR2 FQNEAQ (reference sequence). V lost 5 bases to trimming and J lost 3 bases, with 3 bases between them. Here the CDR3 reads CASSLTDTQYF. The CDR3 nucleotides read TGTGCCAGCAGCCTTACAGATACGCAGTATTTT.

This sequence joins TRBV19 and TRBJ1-5, with 7 bases matching TRBD1. V gave up 3 bases and J gave up 1 base; unmatched junction bases: 3. This CDR3 has 15 residues. Germline assignment: CDR1 LNHDA and CDR2 SQIVND (reference sequence). The CDR3 DNA sequence: TGTGCCAGTAGTATCGGGACAGCAAGCAATCAGCCCCAGCATTTT. This encodes CASSIGTASNQPQHF.

The chain couples TRBV2 to TRBJ2-7, with unresolved D. Trimming took 8 bases from V and 6 from J, leaving 8 bases between them. CDR1 and CDR2 from the germline V gene are SNHLY and FYNNEI. The CDR3 consists of 10 residues. The CDR3 sequence is CASGRGEQYF. CDR3 coding DNA: TGTGCCAGCGGCCGAGGCGAGCAGTACTTC.

The J gene is TRBJ1-2, the V gene TRBV2; TRBD1 aligns across 9 bases. This CDR3 region has 13 residues. Trimming at V came to 6 bases and at J to 5 bases, leaving 4 bases not matched to a gene. The germline V gene encodes CDR1 SNHLY and CDR2 FYNNEI. The CDR3: CASSRTGEYGYTF. The CDR3 DNA reads TGTGCCAGCAGCCGGACAGGGGAGTATGGCTACACCTTC.

There are a few counts of this clone. V usage is TRBV27 and J usage is TRBJ1-1; 10 bases match TRBD1. Germline CDR1 is MNHEY and CDR2 is SMNVEV (reference sequence). After removal of 8 bases from V and 5 bases from J, the junction contained 11 bases not matched to a gene. The CDR3 loop spans 15 amino acids. The DNA for the CDR3 is TGTGCCAGCGCGGACAGGGGGAGGGTTTCAACTGAAGCTTTCTTT. It yields the protein CASADRGRVSTEAFF.

The chain carries TRBV7-9 and TRBJ2-1; D not resolved. CDR1 SEHNR and CDR2 FQNEAQ come from the germline V gene (reference sequence). The CDR3 sequence is 11 residues long. Trimming stripped 2 bases from V and 7 bases from J, with 3 bases between. The CDR3 nucleotides are TGTGCCAGCAGCTTAACAAATGAGCAGTTCTTC. Translating it yields CASSLTNEQFF.

This chain links TRBV10-2 with TRBJ2-5, with 14 positions matching TRBD2. J gave up 7 bases and V 8 bases, and 9 bases lay outside the gene matches. The CDR3 is 15 residues long. The germline gives CDR1 WSHSY, CDR2 SAAADI. The chain's CDR3 is CASGGLAGVAGTQYF. The CDR3 coding sequence is TGCGCCAGCGGGGGACTAGCGGGGGTCGCTGGGACCCAGTACTTC.